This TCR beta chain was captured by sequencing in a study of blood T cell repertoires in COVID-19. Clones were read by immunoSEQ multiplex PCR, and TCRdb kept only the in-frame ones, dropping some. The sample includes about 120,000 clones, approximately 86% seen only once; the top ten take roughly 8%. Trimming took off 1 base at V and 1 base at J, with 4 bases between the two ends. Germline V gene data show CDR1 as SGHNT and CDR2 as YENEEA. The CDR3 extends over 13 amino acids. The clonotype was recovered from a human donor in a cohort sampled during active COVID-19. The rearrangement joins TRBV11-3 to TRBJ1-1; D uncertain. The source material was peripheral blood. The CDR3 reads CASSLGRNTEAFF. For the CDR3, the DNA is TGTGCCAGCAGCTTAGGCAGGAACACTGAAGCTTTCTTT.